This is a list of T cell receptor beta chains from one sample in a study of blood T cells in healthy people across ages. TCRdb reprocessed the 5' RACE reads via MiXCR and lists one record per CDR3 protein. The table records 650,000 to 800,000 distinct CDR3 sequences, approximately 48% of them present only once. Specimen: blood. All receptors come from a man aged 55 to 70 in good health. Both conserved end residues are part of each CDR3. A D gene is named only where the DNA matches it firmly. Some rows have no size entry. The others give once, few or many, or a class for an expanded clone.

clone_size: NA; j_call: TRBJ1-2; d_call: TRBD1; v_call: TRBV5-1; cdr3_aa: CASSFQTGGLYGYTF; cdr3_nt: TGCGCCAGCAGCTTCCAGACAGGGGGCCTTTATGGCTACACCTTC
clone_size: NA; j_call: TRBJ2-1; d_call: NA; v_call: TRBV4-2; cdr3_aa: CAGSQDWVSYNEQFF; cdr3_nt: TGTGCCGGCAGCCAAGATTGGGTATCCTACAATGAGCAGTTCTTC
clone_size: NA; j_call: TRBJ2-1; d_call: TRBD2; v_call: TRBV27; cdr3_aa: CASRLAGEYNEQFF; cdr3_nt: TGTGCCAGCAGACTAGCGGGGGAGTACAATGAGCAGTTCTTC
clone_size: NA; j_call: TRBJ2-7; d_call: NA; v_call: TRBV7-8; cdr3_aa: CASSLDRLGEQYF; cdr3_nt: TGTGCCAGCAGCTTAGACAGGCTAGGCGAGCAGTACTTC
clone_size: NA; j_call: TRBJ1-5; d_call: NA; v_call: TRBV18; cdr3_aa: CASSPLPNSNQPQHF; cdr3_nt: TGTGCCAGCTCACCGTTGCCGAATAGCAATCAGCCCCAGCATTTT
clone_size: few; j_call: TRBJ2-4; d_call: NA; v_call: TRBV10-3; cdr3_aa: CAISPSPMDRDKNIQYF; cdr3_nt: TGTGCCATCAGCCCCTCCCCGATGGATCGGGACAAAAACATTCAGTACTTC
clone_size: NA; j_call: TRBJ1-2; d_call: TRBD1; v_call: TRBV27; cdr3_aa: CASSLFPGQGDFYGYTF; cdr3_nt: TGTGCCAGCAGTTTATTTCCGGGACAGGGGGACTTCTATGGCTACACCTTC
clone_size: NA; j_call: TRBJ2-1; d_call: NA; v_call: TRBV29-1; cdr3_aa: CSATGRATYEQFF; cdr3_nt: TGCAGCGCGACGGGCCGAGCGACCTACGAGCAGTTCTTC
clone_size: many; j_call: TRBJ2-7; d_call: NA; v_call: TRBV6-1; cdr3_aa: CASGGGYEQYF; cdr3_nt: TGTGCCTCAGGGGGGGGCTACGAGCAGTACTTC
clone_size: NA; j_call: TRBJ1-1; d_call: NA; v_call: TRBV20-1; cdr3_aa: CSARTQRGTEAFF; cdr3_nt: TGCAGTGCTCGGACCCAGAGAGGCACTGAAGCTTTCTTT
clone_size: NA; j_call: TRBJ2-1; d_call: NA; v_call: TRBV7-9; cdr3_aa: CASSPRRADNEQFF; cdr3_nt: TGTGCCAGCAGCCCCCGACGGGCAGACAATGAGCAGTTCTTC
clone_size: NA; j_call: TRBJ1-5; d_call: NA; v_call: TRBV5-5; cdr3_aa: CASSSLDPGNQPQHF; cdr3_nt: TGTGCCAGCAGCTCGTTGGACCCCGGGAATCAGCCCCAGCATTTT
clone_size: NA; j_call: TRBJ1-1; d_call: TRBD1; v_call: TRBV9; cdr3_aa: CASSVVDRAPYTEAFF; cdr3_nt: TGTGCCAGCAGCGTAGTAGACAGGGCCCCTTATACTGAAGCTTTCTTT
clone_size: NA; j_call: TRBJ1-5; d_call: NA; v_call: TRBV7-9; cdr3_aa: CASSLEQDQPQHF; cdr3_nt: TGTGCCAGCAGCTTAGAACAGGATCAGCCCCAGCATTTT
clone_size: NA; j_call: TRBJ1-1; d_call: NA; v_call: TRBV4-1; cdr3_aa: CASSQDRNTYPEAFF; cdr3_nt: TGCGCCAGCAGCCAAGATAGGAACACCTACCCTGAAGCTTTCTTT
clone_size: few; j_call: TRBJ2-7; d_call: NA; v_call: TRBV20-1; cdr3_aa: CSASSTGYEQYF; cdr3_nt: TGCAGTGCTAGCTCCACGGGGTACGAGCAGTACTTC
clone_size: NA; j_call: TRBJ1-2; d_call: TRBD1; v_call: TRBV18; cdr3_aa: CTSSLAGTGDGYTF; cdr3_nt: TGTACCAGCTCACTTGCCGGGACAGGGGATGGCTACACCTTC
clone_size: NA; j_call: TRBJ2-3; d_call: NA; v_call: TRBV6-5; cdr3_aa: CASSTSRQRLRDTQYF; cdr3_nt: TGTGCCAGCAGTACCTCCAGACAGCGACTGCGGGATACGCAGTATTTT
clone_size: NA; j_call: TRBJ2-4; d_call: TRBD2; v_call: TRBV7-2; cdr3_aa: CASSSTGSTSGVNIQYF; cdr3_nt: TGTGCCAGCAGCTCCACAGGGTCGACTAGCGGGGTAAACATTCAGTACTTC
clone_size: NA; j_call: TRBJ2-1; d_call: NA; v_call: TRBV7-9; cdr3_aa: CASSRAGATTSYNEQFF; cdr3_nt: TGTGCCAGCAGCCGAGCAGGGGCTACAACTTCCTACAATGAGCAGTTCTTC
clone_size: NA; j_call: TRBJ2-5; d_call: TRBD2; v_call: TRBV2; cdr3_aa: CASSGLAGRETQYF; cdr3_nt: TGTGCCAGCAGTGGACTAGCGGGGAGGGAGACCCAGTACTTC
clone_size: many; j_call: TRBJ2-7; d_call: NA; v_call: TRBV28; cdr3_aa: CASTPGSRPSYEQYF; cdr3_nt: TGTGCCAGCACCCCGGGAAGCAGACCCTCCTACGAGCAGTACTTC
clone_size: few; j_call: TRBJ2-1; d_call: NA; v_call: TRBV4-3; cdr3_aa: CASSPRYGNEQFF; cdr3_nt: TGCGCCAGCAGCCCTAGATACGGCAATGAGCAGTTCTTC
clone_size: few; j_call: TRBJ1-5; d_call: TRBD1; v_call: TRBV7-3; cdr3_aa: CASSLAGTGKNQPQHF; cdr3_nt: TGTGCCAGCAGCTTGGCCGGGACAGGGAAAAATCAGCCCCAGCATTTT
clone_size: NA; j_call: TRBJ2-1; d_call: TRBD1; v_call: TRBV6-5; cdr3_aa: CASRAQLGQAYNEQFF; cdr3_nt: TGTGCCAGCAGGGCCCAGCTAGGACAGGCCTACAATGAGCAGTTCTTC
clone_size: NA; j_call: TRBJ2-1; d_call: TRBD2; v_call: TRBV6-6; cdr3_aa: CASSYEPSGGVNNEQFF; cdr3_nt: TGTGCCAGCAGTTACGAACCTAGCGGGGGGGTTAATAATGAGCAGTTCTTC
clone_size: NA; j_call: TRBJ1-2; d_call: NA; v_call: TRBV6-5; cdr3_aa: CASSYSGGRDYGYTF; cdr3_nt: TGTGCCAGCAGTTACTCTGGAGGCAGGGACTATGGCTACACCTTC
clone_size: NA; j_call: TRBJ2-3; d_call: NA; v_call: TRBV20-1; cdr3_aa: CSATGLDTQYF; cdr3_nt: TGCAGTGCTACAGGGTTGGATACGCAGTATTTT
clone_size: NA; j_call: TRBJ1-2; d_call: NA; v_call: TRBV15; cdr3_aa: CATSRDLASNYGYTF; cdr3_nt: TGTGCCACCAGCAGAGATTTGGCGTCCAACTATGGCTACACCTTC
clone_size: many; j_call: TRBJ1-1; d_call: NA; v_call: TRBV6-1; cdr3_aa: CASSVSETEAFF; cdr3_nt: TGTGCCAGCAGTGTTTCGGAGACTGAAGCTTTCTTT
clone_size: NA; j_call: TRBJ2-5; d_call: NA; v_call: TRBV7-9; cdr3_aa: CASSLETGTEQYF; cdr3_nt: TGTGCCAGCAGCCTAGAAACAGGGACGGAGCAGTACTTC
clone_size: NA; j_call: TRBJ2-7; d_call: NA; v_call: TRBV20-1; cdr3_aa: CSASGGRGYEQYF; cdr3_nt: TGCAGTGCTAGCGGGGGAAGAGGATACGAGCAGTACTTC
clone_size: many; j_call: TRBJ2-7; d_call: NA; v_call: TRBV20-1; cdr3_aa: CSATDNYEQYF; cdr3_nt: TGCAGTGCTACGGACAACTACGAGCAGTACTTC
clone_size: few; j_call: TRBJ2-1; d_call: NA; v_call: TRBV29-1; cdr3_aa: CSTGGHSSYNEQFF; cdr3_nt: TGCAGCACTGGGGGACATAGCTCCTACAATGAGCAGTTCTTC
clone_size: NA; j_call: TRBJ2-3; d_call: NA; v_call: TRBV20-1; cdr3_aa: CSATPTLLQGTDTQYF; cdr3_nt: TGCAGTGCTACACCCACACTGCTTCAGGGCACAGATACGCAGTATTTT
clone_size: once; j_call: TRBJ2-3; d_call: TRBD1; v_call: TRBV6-6; cdr3_aa: CAISYAGGEVTDTQYF; cdr3_nt: TGTGCCATCAGTTACGCAGGGGGCGAAGTAACAGATACGCAGTATTTT
clone_size: NA; j_call: TRBJ2-2; d_call: TRBD1; v_call: TRBV9; cdr3_aa: CASSVALQGAYTGELFF; cdr3_nt: TGTGCCAGCAGCGTAGCTCTCCAGGGGGCGTACACCGGGGAGCTGTTTTTT
clone_size: NA; j_call: TRBJ1-1; d_call: NA; v_call: TRBV11-2; cdr3_aa: CASSLDRRHLEAFF; cdr3_nt: TGTGCCAGCAGCTTAGATCGTCGACACCTTGAAGCTTTCTTT
clone_size: NA; j_call: TRBJ1-2; d_call: TRBD1; v_call: TRBV5-1; cdr3_aa: CASTPGQGNGYGYTF; cdr3_nt: TGCGCCAGCACCCCGGGACAGGGTAACGGCTATGGCTACACCTTC
clone_size: few; j_call: TRBJ2-3; d_call: NA; v_call: TRBV20-1; cdr3_aa: CSAKAGSTDTQYF; cdr3_nt: TGCAGTGCTAAGGCCGGTAGCACAGATACGCAGTATTTT
clone_size: NA; j_call: TRBJ2-5; d_call: NA; v_call: TRBV27; cdr3_aa: CASSLGSQRETQYF; cdr3_nt: TGTGCCAGCAGTTTAGGATCCCAGAGGGAGACCCAGTACTTC
clone_size: NA; j_call: TRBJ2-7; d_call: NA; v_call: TRBV12-3/TRBV12-4; cdr3_aa: CASSLGLASFYEQYF; cdr3_nt: TGTGCCAGCAGTTTAGGTTTAGCGTCTTTCTACGAGCAGTACTTC
clone_size: NA; j_call: TRBJ2-1; d_call: NA; v_call: TRBV7-7; cdr3_aa: CASSFRPSSYNEQFF; cdr3_nt: TGTGCTAGCAGCTTCCGACCCAGCTCCTACAATGAGCAGTTCTTC
clone_size: NA; j_call: TRBJ1-2; d_call: TRBD1; v_call: TRBV7-2; cdr3_aa: CASSVGTGIAGNYGYTF; cdr3_nt: TGTGCCAGCAGCGTCGGGACAGGGATTGCGGGAAACTATGGCTACACCTTC
clone_size: NA; j_call: TRBJ1-1; d_call: NA; v_call: TRBV5-5; cdr3_aa: CASSLVYQGHTEAFF; cdr3_nt: TGTGCCAGCAGCTTGGTTTATCAGGGGCACACTGAAGCTTTCTTT
clone_size: few; j_call: TRBJ2-5; d_call: NA; v_call: TRBV5-7; cdr3_aa: CASSLARGAGETQYF; cdr3_nt: TGTGCCAGCAGCTTGGCTCGAGGCGCAGGGGAGACCCAGTACTTC
clone_size: few; j_call: TRBJ1-2; d_call: NA; v_call: TRBV3-1; cdr3_aa: CASSQASSGGYTF; cdr3_nt: TGTGCCAGCAGCCAAGCTTCTTCTGGGGGCTACACCTTC
clone_size: NA; j_call: TRBJ2-1; d_call: TRBD1; v_call: TRBV5-1; cdr3_aa: CASSFSGQGSYNEQFF; cdr3_nt: TGCGCCAGCAGCTTTTCGGGACAGGGTTCCTACAATGAGCAGTTCTTC
clone_size: NA; j_call: TRBJ2-1; d_call: TRBD2; v_call: TRBV5-1; cdr3_aa: CASTEGRGSGGADEQFF; cdr3_nt: TGCGCCAGCACGGAAGGACGCGGTAGCGGGGGGGCGGATGAGCAGTTCTTC
clone_size: few; j_call: TRBJ2-7; d_call: NA; v_call: TRBV3-1; cdr3_aa: CASSQGDTGSYEQYF; cdr3_nt: TGTGCCAGCAGCCAAGGAGATACAGGCTCCTACGAGCAGTACTTC
clone_size: NA; j_call: TRBJ2-5; d_call: TRBD1; v_call: TRBV12-3/TRBV12-4; cdr3_aa: CASRLTGVETQYF; cdr3_nt: TGTGCCAGCAGATTAACAGGGGTTGAGACCCAGTACTTC
clone_size: NA; j_call: TRBJ1-1; d_call: NA; v_call: TRBV3-1; cdr3_aa: CASALDRSVNTEAFF; cdr3_nt: TGTGCCAGCGCCTTGGATCGGTCAGTGAACACTGAAGCTTTCTTT
clone_size: NA; j_call: TRBJ2-1; d_call: TRBD1; v_call: TRBV19; cdr3_aa: CASSPGQKQFF; cdr3_nt: TGTGCCAGTAGTCCGGGACAGAAGCAGTTCTTC
clone_size: NA; j_call: TRBJ1-1; d_call: NA; v_call: TRBV5-1; cdr3_aa: CASSFSGAPKTEAFF; cdr3_nt: TGCGCCAGCAGCTTTTCCGGCGCCCCAAAAACTGAAGCTTTCTTT